The T cell receptor beta chain described here comes from a study of blood T cells in healthy people across ages. Next came a second PCR, run for roughly 6 to 11 cycles, which used a sample-barcoded 5' primer along with a J-beta primer mix. TCRdb re-analysed the 5' RACE reads in MiXCR, keeping a single row per CDR3 protein. The table shows over a million distinct CDR3 sequences, with more than 35% occurring only once. This clonotype was counted a few times. CDR3 length equals 18 residues. Germline V gene sequence: CDR1 SGHRS, CDR2 YFSETQ. V dropped 5 bases and J dropped 1 base, with 19 bases sitting between them.

This sequence was found in a woman between 55 and 75 years old in good health. This chain uses TRBV5-1 with TRBJ2-6; no definite D call. Sequences were obtained from blood. The CDR3 DNA is TGCGCCAGCAGGTTAAATCCCGGCCCCCCATCTGGGGCCAACGTCCTGACTTTC. Its translation: CASRLNPGPPSGANVLTF.